Listed here are 3 T cell receptor beta chains from one sample, sequenced in a study of shared clonotypes between healthy human individuals. Produced via immunoSEQ multiplex PCR; TCRdb's table is partial and in-frame only. The sample lists around 1 million clones; 60% to 85% were seen once. Specimen: memory CD4+ T cells sorted from blood. Documented subset: CD45RA-negative fraction. The receptors were sampled from a man between 18 and 35 years old in good health.

V is TRBV11-2 and J is TRBJ1-2; D ambiguous. Deletions cut 3 bases from V and 7 bases from J, with 12 bases between. CDR1 is SGHAT, CDR2 FQNNGV, per germline. The CDR3 loop spans 13 amino acids. CDR3 region: CASSFSEGSGYTF. The CDR3 DNA follows: TGTGCCAGCAGCTTTTCAGAGGGCTCTGGCTACACCTTC.

This clone is a singleton in its sample. This chain links TRBV10-1 with TRBJ2-2; no definite D call. Germline values: CDR1 WNHNN, CDR2 SYGVQD (reference sequence). V was pared by 5 bases and J by 2 bases, with 9 bases between. This CDR3 contains 14 residues. CDR3 bases: TGCGCCAGCAGTAGGTCCACCAACACCGGGGAGCTGTTTTTT. Amino acids: CASSRSTNTGELFF.

J is TRBJ2-5 and V is TRBV19; 7 nucleotides agree with TRBD1. Germline V CDR1 and CDR2: LNHDA, SQIVND (reference sequence). This CDR3 comprises 13 residues. V was clipped by 5 bases and J by 4 bases; unmatched bases: 4. DNA for the CDR3: TGTGCCAGTAGTCAACAGGGGAGAGAGACCCAGTACTTC. It encodes CASSQQGRETQYF.